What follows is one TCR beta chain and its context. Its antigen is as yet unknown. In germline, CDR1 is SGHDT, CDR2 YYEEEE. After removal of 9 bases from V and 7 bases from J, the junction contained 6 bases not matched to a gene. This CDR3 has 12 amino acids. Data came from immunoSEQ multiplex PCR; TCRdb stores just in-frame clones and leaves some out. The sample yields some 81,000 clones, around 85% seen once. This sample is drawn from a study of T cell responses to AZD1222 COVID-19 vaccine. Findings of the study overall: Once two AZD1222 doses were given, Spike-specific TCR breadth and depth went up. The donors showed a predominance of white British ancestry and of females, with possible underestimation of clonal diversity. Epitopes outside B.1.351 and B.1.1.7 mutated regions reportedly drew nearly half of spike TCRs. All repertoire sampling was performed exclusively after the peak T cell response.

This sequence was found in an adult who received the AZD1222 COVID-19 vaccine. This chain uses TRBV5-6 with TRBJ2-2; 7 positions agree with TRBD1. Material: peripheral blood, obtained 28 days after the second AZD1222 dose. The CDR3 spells CATGQRSGELFF. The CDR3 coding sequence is TGTGCCACGGGACAGAGGAGCGGGGAGCTGTTTTTT.